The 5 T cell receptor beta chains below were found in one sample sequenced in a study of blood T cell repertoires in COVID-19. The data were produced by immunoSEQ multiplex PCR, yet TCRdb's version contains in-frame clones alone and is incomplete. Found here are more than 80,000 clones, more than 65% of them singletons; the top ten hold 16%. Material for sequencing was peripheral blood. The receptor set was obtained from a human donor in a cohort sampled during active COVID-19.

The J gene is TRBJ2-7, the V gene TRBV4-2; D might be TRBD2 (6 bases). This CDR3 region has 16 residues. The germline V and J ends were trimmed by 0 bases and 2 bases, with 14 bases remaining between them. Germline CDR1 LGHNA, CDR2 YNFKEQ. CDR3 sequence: CASSQDSGAIAYEQYF. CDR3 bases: TGTGCCAGCAGCCAAGATTCGGGAGCCATTGCCTACGAGCAGTACTTC.

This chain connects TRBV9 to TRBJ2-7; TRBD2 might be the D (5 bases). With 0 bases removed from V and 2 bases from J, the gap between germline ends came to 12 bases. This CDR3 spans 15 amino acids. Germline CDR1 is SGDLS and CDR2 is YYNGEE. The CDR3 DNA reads TGTGCCAGCAGCGTAGGGTTAGCGCCTACCTACGAGCAGTACTTC. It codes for CASSVGLAPTYEQYF.

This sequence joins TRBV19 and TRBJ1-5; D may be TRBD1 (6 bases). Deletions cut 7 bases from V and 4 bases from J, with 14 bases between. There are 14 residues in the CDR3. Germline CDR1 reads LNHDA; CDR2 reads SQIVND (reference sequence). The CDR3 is CASTGRGGNQPQHF. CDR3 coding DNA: TGTGCCAGTACCGGCAGGGGTGGAAATCAGCCCCAGCATTTT.

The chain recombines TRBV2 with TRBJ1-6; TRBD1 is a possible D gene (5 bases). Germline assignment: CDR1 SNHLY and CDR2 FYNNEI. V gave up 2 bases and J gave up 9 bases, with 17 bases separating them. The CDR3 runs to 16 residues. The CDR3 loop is CASSEIPQGVVSPLHF. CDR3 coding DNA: TGTGCCAGCAGTGAAATCCCCCAGGGTGTTGTTTCACCCCTCCACTTT. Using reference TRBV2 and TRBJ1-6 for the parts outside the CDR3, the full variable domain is EPEVTQTPSHQVTQMGQEVILRCVPISNHLYFYWYRQILGQKVEFLVSFYNNEISEKSEIFDDQFSVERPDGSNFTLKIRSTKLEDSAMYFCASSEIPQGVVSPLHFGNGTRLTVT.

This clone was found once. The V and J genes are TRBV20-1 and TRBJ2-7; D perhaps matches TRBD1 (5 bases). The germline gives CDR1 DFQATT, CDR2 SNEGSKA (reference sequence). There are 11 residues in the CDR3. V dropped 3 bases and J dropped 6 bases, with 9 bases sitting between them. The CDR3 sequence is CSARQGSEQYF. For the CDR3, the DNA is TGCAGTGCTAGGCAGGGAAGCGAGCAGTACTTC.